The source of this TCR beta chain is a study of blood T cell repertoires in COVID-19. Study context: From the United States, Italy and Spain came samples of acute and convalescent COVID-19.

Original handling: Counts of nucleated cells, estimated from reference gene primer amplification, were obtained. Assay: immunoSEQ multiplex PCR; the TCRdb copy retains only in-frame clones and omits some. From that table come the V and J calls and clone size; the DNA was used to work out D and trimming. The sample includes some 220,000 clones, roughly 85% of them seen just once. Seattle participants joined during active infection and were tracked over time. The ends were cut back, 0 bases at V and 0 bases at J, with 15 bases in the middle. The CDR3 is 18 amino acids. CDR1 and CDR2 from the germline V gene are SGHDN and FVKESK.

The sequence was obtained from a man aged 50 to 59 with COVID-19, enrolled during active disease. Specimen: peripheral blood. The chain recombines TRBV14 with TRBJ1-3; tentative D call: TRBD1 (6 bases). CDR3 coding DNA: TGTGCCAGCAGCCAAGATTGGGGACACCTTAACTCTGGAAACACCATATATTTT. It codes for CASSQDWGHLNSGNTIYF.